This TCR beta chain was obtained from a study of spatial heterogeneity in lung cancer (dated by TCRdb to between 2018 and 2021). Notes on the research overall: Beta-chain transcripts were consistently detected in greater numbers than alpha-chain transcripts, which likely reflects a higher abundance of beta-chain transcripts. Both alpha and beta chains were TCR-sequenced in samples taken at surgery, namely 220 tumor regions, around 61 matched nontumor lung samples and over 55 PBMC samples. The study linked features of the TCR repertoire to counts of nonsynonymous mutations, which were determined by whole-exome sequencing of tumor tissue. In the raw uncorrected reads, each unique combination of TCR and UMI appeared on average more than ten times. TCR alpha and beta repertoires were quantitatively compared across multiple tumor regions, matched nontumor lung and blood in non-small cell lung cancer. In tumor regions, TCR transcript counts showed a strong correlation with a T cell transcriptional module score from matched bulk RNA-seq.

The protocol used for the library was 5' RACE. Instrument used: NextSeq 500. In the TCR library protocol, a unique molecular identifier was attached to each TCR cDNA molecule so that PCR and sequencing errors could be corrected. The authors processed their data as follows. Decombinator tools were used for TCR identification, UMI-based error correction and CDR3 extraction. TCRs above a frequency of 2 per 1,000, corresponding to the top 1% of the tumor frequency distribution, were defined as expanded. Expanded tumor TCRs statistically deemed absent (corrected P<0.05) from at least one tumor region were classed as regional, and all other expanded tumor TCRs were classed as ubiquitous. Each repertoire was subsampled 100 times to 5,000 TCRs, after which Renyi diversity was computed with the R vegan package. CDR3 similarity networks were built from amino acid triplet string-kernel similarity, connecting CDR3s with pairwise similarity above 0.82. TCRdb reprocessed the public reads (quality trimming at Q25 with fastp, clone calling with MiXCR) and kept in-frame beta chains. Rows are unified per CDR3 protein, each entry keeping the most common DNA and genes. The V and J calls and clone size come from TCRdb's table, not from the authors' own analysis. The sample profile shows some 9,800 distinct CDR3 sequences; roughly half of them were found once. The top ten clones comprise about 28% of the sample.

Per the publication, the time point label means: sample taken at primary tumor resection. Samples were obtained from approximately 70 patients with early-stage, untreated non-small cell lung cancer from the lung TRACERx cohort. TCR sequencing used whole RNA extracted from tumor and nontumor lung tissue, or from cryopreserved PBMC samples, without cell sorting. A patient was chosen for TCR sequencing only when enough RNA was available from at least two tumor regions. A lung pathologist reviewed the tumor and adjacent nontumor lung specimens before the specimens were selected. Regarding this clonotype: No cognate antigen has been identified for it. There are no base qualities to consult, and no much larger clone falls within one base.

Based on the germline V gene, the CDR1 and CDR2 sequences are SGDLS and YYNGEE. The V end loses 0 bases and the J end loses 3 bases, and a stretch of 11 bases separates them. From its cysteine to its phenylalanine, the CDR3 spans 15 amino acids. Here the CDR3 DNA is all that survives: 45 bases in frame from base 1. Findings and caveats that apply to the study as a whole: The count of ubiquitous expanded TCRs correlated with the count of ubiquitous nonsynonymous mutations, and the count of regional expanded TCRs correlated with the count of regional nonsynonymous mutations. The tumor nonsynonymous mutation count correlated with the number of expanded alpha and beta TCRs within the tumor. Additional single-cell paired TCR alpha and beta sequencing was considered necessary to confirm, at a functional level, the hypothesis that regional TCRs recognize regional mutations. TCR-seq was estimated to cover only 6% to 7% of tumor T cells for alpha chains and about 13% for beta chains.

The source is a female donor with early-stage non-small cell lung cancer. The receptor chain draws on TRBV9 and TRBJ2-3; no D gene is confidently identified. This sample comprised lung tumor tissue, obtained at surgery. This receptor has the CDR3 CASSVGVWGTDTQYF. The nucleotide sequence is given as TGTGCCAGCAGCGTAGGTGTGTGGGGAACAGATACGCAGTATTTT.